Below, 9 T cell receptor beta chains from the same sample are listed, as sequenced in a study of cytomegalovirus exposure and HLA in healthy donors. The PCR contained 60 Vbeta and 13 Jbeta primers. TCRdb's copy holds only in-frame clones and misses some; the assay was immunoSEQ multiplex PCR. Its table lists approximately 43,000 clones. Material: PBMCs. The source of these receptors is a woman in her twenties or thirties in good health and CMV-seronegative.

The rearrangement uses TRBV9 and TRBJ2-3; D remains unclear. Trimming removed 3 bases at V and 6 bases at J, with 8 bases between. This CDR3 is 12 amino acids long. Germline CDR1 and CDR2: SGDLS and YYNGEE. The CDR3 spells CASSDQSDTQYF. In DNA, the CDR3 is TGTGCCAGCAGCGACCAGTCGGATACGCAGTATTTT.

The rearrangement joins TRBV11-3 to TRBJ2-7, with unresolved D. This CDR3 has 12 amino acids. V shed 9 bases and J shed 4 bases, with 13 bases lying between them. CDR1 is SGHNT and CDR2 is YENEEA in the germline V gene. This CDR3 is CASSNYLYEQYF. The CDR3 coding sequence is TGTGCCAGTAGTAACTACCTGTACGAGCAGTACTTC.

V and J are TRBV11-3 and TRBJ2-7; 8 nucleotides line up with TRBD1. Germline V gene data show CDR1 as SGHNT and CDR2 as YENEEA. The CDR3 has 13 residues. The V gene end was trimmed by 5 bases and the J gene end by 5 bases; junction bases not matched to a gene: 5. For the CDR3, the DNA is TGTGCCAGCAGCCGGGGACAGGCGGACGAGCAGTACTTC. This sequence encodes CASSRGQADEQYF.

This chain connects TRBV7-9 to TRBJ1-3, with D possibly matching TRBD1 (5 bases). In germline, CDR1 is SEHNR, CDR2 FQNEAQ (reference sequence). CDR3 length: 15 amino acids. V gave up 2 bases and J gave up 0 bases, with 8 bases separating them. The CDR3 region is CASSLRGGSGNTIYF. The CDR3 DNA sequence: TGTGCCAGCAGCTTACGGGGGGGCTCTGGAAACACCATATATTTT.

This chain uses TRBV5-1 with TRBJ1-1, with 9 bases identical to TRBD1. The CDR3 has 15 amino acids. V trimming: 4 bases; J trimming: 3 bases; junction bases outside the gene matches: 7. Per germline, CDR1 SGHRS and CDR2 YFSETQ. The CDR3 here is CASSAGQGGYTEAFF. As DNA, the CDR3 is TGCGCCAGCAGCGCGGGACAGGGTGGGTACACTGAAGCTTTCTTT.

This chain joins TRBV6-1 and TRBJ2-5; weak D call: TRBD1 (6 bases). In germline, CDR1 is MNHNS, CDR2 SASEGT. The V end lost 4 bases, the J end lost 2 bases, and 11 bases lay between the germline ends. The length of the CDR3 is 14 residues. The CDR3 protein is CASSGGQHQETQYF. CDR3 coding DNA: TGTGCCAGCAGTGGAGGACAGCATCAAGAGACCCAGTACTTC.

This sequence joins TRBV18 and TRBJ2-6; D remains unclear. There are 17 residues in the CDR3. V was shortened by 5 bases and J by 1 base, with 15 bases between the two germline ends. Germline CDR1 is KGHSH and CDR2 is LQKENI. The CDR3 sequence is CASSGLVNPSGANVLTF. CDR3 DNA sequence: TGTGCCAGCTCAGGTCTAGTTAACCCATCTGGGGCCAACGTCCTGACTTTC.

The chain has TRBV18 and TRBJ2-7, with TRBD2 matching 8 bases. There are 15 residues in the CDR3. CDR1 and CDR2 from the germline V gene are KGHSH and LQKENI. V shed 6 bases, J shed 0 bases, and the junction held 7 bases outside the gene matches. The DNA of the CDR3 is TGTGCCAGCTCGTACACTAGCGGATACTCCTACGAGCAGTACTTC. Amino acids: CASSYTSGYSYEQYF.

The chain is built from TRBV27 and TRBJ2-2, with D possibly TRBD1 on 5 matching bases. There are 16 residues in the CDR3. Germline values: CDR1 MNHEY, CDR2 SMNVEV (reference sequence). V lost 5 bases, J lost 5 bases, and 18 bases lay in between. The DNA for the CDR3 is TGTGCCAGCAGTATGAAACAGGCCCTGGGGACCGGGGAGCTGTTTTTT. It yields the protein CASSMKQALGTGELFF.